This T cell receptor (beta chain) was observed in a study of identical twins. Overall study results and limits: Abundant beta clonotypes from cord blood had fewer insertions, unlike memory repertoires, which showed none. Models predicted too little out-of-frame TCR alpha sharing in monozygotic twins.

There are 16 residues in the CDR3. Germline lookup yields CDR1 SGHVS and CDR2 FQNEAQ. V dropped 0 bases and J dropped 3 bases, with 15 bases sitting between them. This clonotype showed up many times. Its antigen is still unknown. Template switching added a universal primer binding site, and final cDNA carried unique molecular identifiers. TCRdb reanalysed the 5' RACE reads using MiXCR and keeps one entry per CDR3 protein. The sample consists of a few hundred thousand distinct CDR3 sequences, under 20% of them appearing once. Source material: naive T cells sorted from blood. The chain is built from TRBV7-8 and TRBJ2-7, with D tentatively TRBD1 (5 bases). The receptor's source is a man in his forties or fifties in good health. DNA of the CDR3: TGTGCCAGCAGCTTAGCGGTGGGCCAGGGAATCTACGAGCAGTACTTC. Residues: CASSLAVGQGIYEQYF.